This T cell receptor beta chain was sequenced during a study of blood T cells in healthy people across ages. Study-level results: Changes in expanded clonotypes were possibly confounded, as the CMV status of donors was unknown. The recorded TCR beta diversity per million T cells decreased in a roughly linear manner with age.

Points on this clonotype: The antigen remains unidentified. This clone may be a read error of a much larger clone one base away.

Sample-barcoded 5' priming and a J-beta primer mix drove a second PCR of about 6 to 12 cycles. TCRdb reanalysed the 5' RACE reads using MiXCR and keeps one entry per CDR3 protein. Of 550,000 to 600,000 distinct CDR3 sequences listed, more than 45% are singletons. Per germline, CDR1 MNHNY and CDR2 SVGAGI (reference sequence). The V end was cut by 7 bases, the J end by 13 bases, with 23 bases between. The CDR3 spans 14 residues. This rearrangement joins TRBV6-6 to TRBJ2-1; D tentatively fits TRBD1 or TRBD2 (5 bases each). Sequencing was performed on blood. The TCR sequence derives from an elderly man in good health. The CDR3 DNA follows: TGTGCCAGCACTAGACTTCAATTGGGGGAGACCCAGTTCTTC. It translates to CASTRLQLGETQFF.